Listed here are 26 T cell receptor beta chains from one sample, sequenced in a study of beta chain features in type 1 diabetes. Expressed TCRB transcripts were sequenced after all isolated RNA was converted to cDNA. This table comes from immunoSEQ multiplex PCR, and its TCRdb copy is limited to in-frame clones, with some not included. Here the sample spans about 150,000 clones, approximately 52% being singletons. Material: Tregs from blood. The receptors derive from a man aged 18 to 35 in good health.

The chain couples TRBV7-2 to TRBJ1-1; D remains unclear. CDR1 and CDR2 (germline): SGHTA, FQGNSA. The V end was cut by 5 bases, the J end by 1 base, with 14 bases between. This CDR3 contains 15 residues. The CDR3 sequence: CASSRSGRTNTEAFF. The DNA of the CDR3 is TGTGCCAGCAGCCGTAGCGGACGGACGAACACTGAAGCTTTCTTT.

This clone was picked up a small number of times. This sequence joins TRBV25-1 and TRBJ2-2, with 9 bases fitting TRBD2. Per the germline V gene, CDR1 is MGHDK and CDR2 is SYGVNS. The V segment lost 4 bases and the J segment 4 bases; nucleotides outside the gene matches: 1. The CDR3 sequence is 14 residues long. The CDR3 nucleotides read TGTGCCAGCAGTGGAGCGGGAGGCACCGGGGAGCTGTTTTTT. Translation gives CASSGAGGTGELFF. Based on the CDR3 plus reference TRBV25-1 and TRBJ2-2, the full variable domain is EADIYQTPRYLVIGTGKKITLECSQTMGHDKMYWYQQDPGMELHLIHYSYGVNSTEKGDLSSESTVSRIRTEHFPLTLESARPSHTSQYLCASSGAGGTGELFFGEGSRLTVL.

This sequence joins TRBV7-8 and TRBJ1-2; D perhaps matches TRBD1 (5 bases). The CDR3 spans 13 residues. V was shortened by 0 bases and J by 7 bases, with 9 bases between the two germline ends. Germline CDR1 SGHVS, CDR2 FQNEAQ. The CDR3 nucleotides are TGTGCCAGCAGCTTAGCGGGGGGAAGTGGCTACACCTTC. Translating gives CASSLAGGSGYTF.

The J gene is TRBJ1-2, the V gene TRBV27; tentatively, D is TRBD1 (5 bases). Germline values: CDR1 MNHEY, CDR2 SMNVEV (reference sequence). V dropped 6 bases and J dropped 6 bases, with 20 bases sitting between them. This CDR3 contains 15 residues. Here the CDR3 reads CASRPGLWGLDGYTF. The DNA of the CDR3 is TGTGCCAGCAGACCCGGGTTGTGGGGCCTTGATGGCTACACCTTC.

This clone came up a few times. The chain joins TRBV19 to TRBJ2-2; 8 bases are shared with TRBD1. The V gene's germline CDR1 is LNHDA and CDR2 SQIVND (reference sequence). The CDR3 has 15 residues. J lost 7 bases, V lost 6 bases, and 10 bases had no gene match. CDR3 sequence (DNA): TGTGCCAGTAGGAGGACAGGGTGGTTTATCGGGGAGCTGTTTTTT. This sequence encodes CASRRTGWFIGELFF.

The chain links TRBV5-6 to TRBJ1-2, with 7 nucleotides matching TRBD1. Germline V gene sequence: CDR1 SGHDT, CDR2 YYEEEE. V lost 3 bases to trimming and J lost 3 bases; unmatched junction nucleotides: 14. The CDR3 totals 17 residues. The chain's CDR3 is CASSSETQGLMDYGYTF. In nucleotides, the CDR3 is TGTGCCAGCAGCTCAGAAACACAGGGGCTTATGGACTATGGCTACACCTTC.

This clone has just one count. The chain is built from TRBV6-1 and TRBJ2-3, with 8 positions matching TRBD1. The CDR3 totals 14 residues. V shed 6 bases, J shed 5 bases, and the junction held 7 bases outside the gene matches. Germline V gene data show CDR1 as MNHNS and CDR2 as SASEGT. CDR3 sequence: CASRRGQVKDTQYF. CDR3 in DNA: TGTGCCAGCAGACGGGGACAGGTAAAAGATACGCAGTATTTT.

The chain carries TRBV5-6 and TRBJ2-3, with 10 nucleotides matching TRBD2. V dropped 1 base and J dropped 5; count of bases not matched to a gene: 7. The CDR3 spans 16 residues. Germline-derived CDR1 and CDR2 are SGHDT and YYEEEE. The CDR3 region is CASSLLGLAGEDTQYF. Written as DNA, the CDR3 is TGTGCCAGCAGCTTGCTAGGCCTAGCGGGAGAAGATACGCAGTATTTT.

The rearrangement uses TRBV5-4 and TRBJ1-5, with D possibly being TRBD1 (5 bases). V shed 3 bases and J shed 7 bases, with 11 bases lying between them. Per the germline V gene, CDR1 is SGHNT and CDR2 is YYREEE (reference sequence). The CDR3 has 13 residues. The CDR3 here is CASSSQVGQPQHF. CDR3 in DNA: TGTGCCAGCAGCTCACAGGTGGGGCAGCCCCAGCATTTT.

The chain carries TRBV7-2 and TRBJ2-5, with D unclear. V lost 8 bases and J 5 bases, leaving 12 bases between the germline ends. Germline V gene data show CDR1 as SGHTA and CDR2 as FQGNSA. The CDR3 has 12 amino acids. Here the CDR3 reads CASGHVGETQYF. The CDR3 nucleotides are TGTGCCAGCGGTCACGTCGGGGAGACCCAGTACTTC.

The chain recombines TRBV5-1 with TRBJ1-2, with TRBD1 matching 12 bases. The CDR3 consists of 17 residues. From germline, CDR1 is SGHRS and CDR2 YFSETQ. The V gene end was trimmed by 1 base and the J gene end by 8 bases; junction bases not matched to a gene: 12. This CDR3 is CASSLLGQGAAEGGYTF. The CDR3 bases are TGCGCCAGCAGCTTGCTGGGACAGGGGGCGGCCGAGGGAGGCTACACCTTC. The full variable domain, its missing parts supplied by reference TRBV5-1 and TRBJ1-2, is KAGVTQTPRYLIKTRGQQVTLSCSPISGHRSVSWYQQTPGQGLQFLFEYFSETQRNKGNFPGRFSGRQFSNSRSEMNVSTLELGDSALYLCASSLLGQGAAEGGYTFGSGTRLTVV.

This clone has a handful of counts. V is TRBV28 and J is TRBJ2-7; no definite D call. Germline CDR1 reads MDHEN; CDR2 reads SYDVKM. This CDR3 comprises 14 residues. Trimming stripped 8 bases from V and 3 bases from J, with 17 bases between. CDR3 nucleotides: TGTGCCAGCTGGCCCCGACTCTCCGGCTACGAGCAGTACTTC. As protein: CASWPRLSGYEQYF.

The chain uses TRBV4-2 and TRBJ2-7; 7 positions agree with TRBD1. This CDR3 has 13 residues. Trimming took 4 bases from V and 3 from J; bases not matched to a gene: 3. Germline V lookup: CDR1 LGHNA, CDR2 YNFKEQ. For the CDR3, the DNA is TGTGCCAGCAGCCCCCGACAGGGCTACGAGCAGTACTTC. Translating gives CASSPRQGYEQYF.

The chain recombines TRBV18 with TRBJ2-7; 11 bases map to TRBD2. CDR1 KGHSH and CDR2 LQKENI come from the germline V gene. V was pared by 5 bases and J by 3 bases, with 3 bases of the junction left unmatched. CDR3 length: 14 residues. The CDR3 loop reads CASSFGLAGYEQYF. CDR3 DNA sequence: TGTGCCAGCTCATTCGGACTAGCGGGCTACGAGCAGTACTTC.

The chain has TRBV7-9 and TRBJ2-2; D is ambiguous. Germline V gives CDR1 SEHNR, CDR2 FQNEAQ (reference sequence). Trimming left V 4 bases short and J 4 bases short, with 4 bases between. The CDR3 is made up of 12 amino acids. CDR3 DNA: TGTGCCAGCAGCTCAGTCACCGGGGAGCTGTTTTTT. It yields the protein CASSSVTGELFF.

The V gene is TRBV5-1, the J gene TRBJ2-2; TRBD2 aligns across 7 bases. The CDR3 spans 16 residues. The germline V gene encodes CDR1 SGHRS and CDR2 YFSETQ. V lost 3 bases to trimming and J lost 5 bases; unmatched junction nucleotides: 10. The CDR3 sequence is CASSWERGALTGELFF. CDR3 DNA sequence: TGCGCCAGCAGCTGGGAGCGGGGTGCCTTGACCGGGGAGCTGTTTTTT.

The chain links TRBV7-9 to TRBJ2-1; 8 bases map to TRBD2. The CDR3 has 14 amino acids. The germline gives CDR1 SEHNR, CDR2 FQNEAQ (reference sequence). Trimming cost V 5 bases and J 6 bases; bases outside gene matches: 6. The CDR3 loop is CASSLRGASNEQFF. For the CDR3, the DNA is TGTGCCAGCAGCCTGCGGGGGGCCAGCAATGAGCAGTTCTTC.

V is TRBV6-5 and J is TRBJ2-7; D gene uncertain. The germline CDR1 and CDR2 sequences are MNHEY and SVGAGI. CDR3 size: 13 residues. Trimming pared 5 bases from V and 3 bases from J, leaving 11 bases between. As DNA, the CDR3 is TGTGCCAGCAGTCCCAACAGCCGCTACGAGCAGTACTTC. This encodes CASSPNSRYEQYF.

V gene TRBV7-9 combines with J gene TRBJ2-3; 7 nucleotides agree with TRBD1. The CDR3 has 12 residues. The V segment lost 5 bases and the J segment 5 bases; nucleotides outside the gene matches: 1. Germline V lookup: CDR1 SEHNR, CDR2 FQNEAQ (reference sequence). The CDR3 DNA sequence: TGTGCCAGCAGCCCAGGGGGAGATACGCAGTATTTT. Its translation: CASSPGGDTQYF.

The chain couples TRBV7-9 to TRBJ1-4; 8 bases are a match to TRBD1. V lost 5 bases, J lost 4 bases, and 6 bases stayed unmatched. CDR1 SEHNR and CDR2 FQNEAQ come from the germline V gene (reference sequence). The CDR3 has 15 residues. CDR3 region: CASSDTGGSNEKLFF. As DNA, the CDR3 is TGTGCCAGCAGCGATACAGGGGGAAGTAATGAAAAACTGTTTTTT.

This chain links TRBV5-1 with TRBJ2-3; 10 positions match TRBD2. V lost 0 bases, J lost 5 bases, and 6 bases stayed unmatched. CDR1 and CDR2 (germline): SGHRS, YFSETQ. This CDR3 has 16 amino acids. The CDR3 DNA sequence: TGCGCCAGCAGCTTGGAACTAGCGGGAATAGGAGATACGCAGTATTTT. Translation: CASSLELAGIGDTQYF.

The rearrangement links TRBV19 to TRBJ2-1; 10 bases map to TRBD1. Germline V gene sequence: CDR1 LNHDA, CDR2 SQIVND (reference sequence). The CDR3 is 15 amino acids. The V segment lost 10 bases and the J segment 8 bases; nucleotides outside the gene matches: 14. The CDR3 here is CATSAGTGVGYEQFF. The CDR3 DNA reads as TGTGCCACCTCAGCCGGGACAGGGGTGGGGTATGAGCAGTTCTTC.

This chain links TRBV30 with TRBJ2-3; 7 bases are a match to TRBD1. CDR3 size: 15 residues. Germline V CDR1 and CDR2: GTSNPN, SVGIG (reference sequence). V was pared by 4 bases and J by 4 bases, with 11 bases of the junction left unmatched. The CDR3 sequence: CAWTFPEGASDTQYF. CDR3 in DNA: TGTGCCTGGACGTTTCCAGAGGGGGCTTCAGATACGCAGTATTTT.

The table lists this clone with a few counts. The chain links TRBV2 to TRBJ2-2; the D gene is possibly TRBD2 (5 bases). The germline V and J ends were trimmed by 8 bases and 3 bases, with 10 bases remaining between them. Germline CDR1 SNHLY, CDR2 FYNNEI. The CDR3 spans 13 residues. Written as DNA, the CDR3 is TGTGCCAGCGGGAGAAGGGACACCGGGGAGCTGTTTTTT. Translated, it gives CASGRRDTGELFF.

This clone turned up a few times. V and J are TRBV4-3 and TRBJ1-3; 7 nucleotides line up with TRBD1. The germline CDR1 and CDR2 sequences are LGHNA and YSLEER. CDR3 length equals 13 residues. V lost 4 bases to trimming and J lost 6 bases; unmatched junction nucleotides: 3. CDR3 sequence: CASSPGQENTIYF. CDR3 nucleotide sequence: TGCGCCAGCAGCCCAGGACAGGAAAACACCATATATTTT.

The V gene is TRBV10-3, the J gene TRBJ2-5; 9 positions agree with TRBD1. The end of the DNA fits TRBJ2-7 better, so the J call may be wrong. The CDR3 has 14 amino acids. The germline V gene encodes CDR1 ENHRY and CDR2 SYGVKD. The CDR3 region has the DNA TGTGCCACCACCAGGACAGGGGTGAACTACGAGCAGTACTTC. Its protein product is CATTRTGVNYEQYF.